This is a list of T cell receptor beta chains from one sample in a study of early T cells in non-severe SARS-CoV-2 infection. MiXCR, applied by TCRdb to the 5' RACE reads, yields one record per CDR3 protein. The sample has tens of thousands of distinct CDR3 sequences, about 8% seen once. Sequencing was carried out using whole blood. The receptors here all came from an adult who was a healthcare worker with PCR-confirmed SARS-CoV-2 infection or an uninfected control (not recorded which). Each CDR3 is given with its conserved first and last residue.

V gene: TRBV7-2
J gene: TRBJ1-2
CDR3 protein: CASSLARTGFGYTF

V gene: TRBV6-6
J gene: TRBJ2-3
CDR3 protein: CASSGDGVTDTQYF

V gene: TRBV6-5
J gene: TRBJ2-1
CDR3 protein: CASSYSSGRAHEQFF

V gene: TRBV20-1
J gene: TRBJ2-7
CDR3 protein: CSASKGTAGGEQYF

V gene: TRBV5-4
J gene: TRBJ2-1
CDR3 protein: CASSLETTYNEQFF

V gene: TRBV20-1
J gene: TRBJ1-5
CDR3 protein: CSAPRQGDRQPQHF

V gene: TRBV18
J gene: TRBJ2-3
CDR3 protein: CASSPPVSTDTQYF

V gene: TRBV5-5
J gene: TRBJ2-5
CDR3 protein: CASSFPGTTGETQYF

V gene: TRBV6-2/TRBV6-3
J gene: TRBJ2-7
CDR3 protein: CASGPRLGSYEQYF

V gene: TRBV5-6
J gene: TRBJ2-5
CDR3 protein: CASSAGTSWGETQYF

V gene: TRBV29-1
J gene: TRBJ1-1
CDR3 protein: CSAAAGNTEAFF

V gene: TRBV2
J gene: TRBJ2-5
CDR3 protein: CASREDLAGQETQYF

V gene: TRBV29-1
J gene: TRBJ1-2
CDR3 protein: CSVNQGASYGYTF

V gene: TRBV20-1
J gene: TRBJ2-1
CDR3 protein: CSAGLAGSLGSCNEQFF

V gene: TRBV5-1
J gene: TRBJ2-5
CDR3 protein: CASSLLLAGGQETQYF

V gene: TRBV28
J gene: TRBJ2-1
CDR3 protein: CASSLAGDSYNEQFF

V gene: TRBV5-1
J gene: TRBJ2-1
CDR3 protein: CASSLGQLDNEQFF

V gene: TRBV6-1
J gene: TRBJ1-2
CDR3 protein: CASSEGAARRYTF

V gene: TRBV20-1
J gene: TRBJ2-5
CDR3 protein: CSAHMYGQGQGETQYF

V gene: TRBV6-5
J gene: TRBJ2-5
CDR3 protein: CASMRLAGETQYF

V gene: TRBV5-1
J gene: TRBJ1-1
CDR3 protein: CASSREGQGDTEAFF

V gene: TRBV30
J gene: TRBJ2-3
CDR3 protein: CAWSQLSGRGTQYF

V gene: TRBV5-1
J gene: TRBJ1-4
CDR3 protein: CASSSSFGATNEKLFF

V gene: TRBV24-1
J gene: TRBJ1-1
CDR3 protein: CATQSTRGGTEAFF

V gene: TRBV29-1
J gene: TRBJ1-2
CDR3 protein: CSVEGKQFYGYTF

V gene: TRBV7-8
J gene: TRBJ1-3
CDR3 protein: CASSLDRTRSGNTIYF

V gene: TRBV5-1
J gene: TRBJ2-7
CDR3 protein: CASSDPGQIYEQYF

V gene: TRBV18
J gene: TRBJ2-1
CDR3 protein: CASSGLLYYNEQFF

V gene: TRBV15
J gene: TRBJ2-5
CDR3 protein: CATSSSSGLAMETQYF

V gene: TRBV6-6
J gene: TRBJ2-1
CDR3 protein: CASSYSIENRGAGNEQFF

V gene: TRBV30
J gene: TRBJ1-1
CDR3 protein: CALQSGVAYTEAFF

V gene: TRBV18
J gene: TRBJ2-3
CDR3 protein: CASSPPPRREGDTQYF

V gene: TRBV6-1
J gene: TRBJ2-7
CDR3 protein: CASSEALSGSLDEQYF

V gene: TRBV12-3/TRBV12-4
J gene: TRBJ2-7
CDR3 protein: CASSPGDREQYF

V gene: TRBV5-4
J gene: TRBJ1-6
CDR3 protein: CASSSGQGINSPLHF

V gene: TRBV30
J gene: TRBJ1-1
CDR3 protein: CAWSTGGGTEAFF

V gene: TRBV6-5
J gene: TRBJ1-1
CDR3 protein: CASSEQGLNTEAFF